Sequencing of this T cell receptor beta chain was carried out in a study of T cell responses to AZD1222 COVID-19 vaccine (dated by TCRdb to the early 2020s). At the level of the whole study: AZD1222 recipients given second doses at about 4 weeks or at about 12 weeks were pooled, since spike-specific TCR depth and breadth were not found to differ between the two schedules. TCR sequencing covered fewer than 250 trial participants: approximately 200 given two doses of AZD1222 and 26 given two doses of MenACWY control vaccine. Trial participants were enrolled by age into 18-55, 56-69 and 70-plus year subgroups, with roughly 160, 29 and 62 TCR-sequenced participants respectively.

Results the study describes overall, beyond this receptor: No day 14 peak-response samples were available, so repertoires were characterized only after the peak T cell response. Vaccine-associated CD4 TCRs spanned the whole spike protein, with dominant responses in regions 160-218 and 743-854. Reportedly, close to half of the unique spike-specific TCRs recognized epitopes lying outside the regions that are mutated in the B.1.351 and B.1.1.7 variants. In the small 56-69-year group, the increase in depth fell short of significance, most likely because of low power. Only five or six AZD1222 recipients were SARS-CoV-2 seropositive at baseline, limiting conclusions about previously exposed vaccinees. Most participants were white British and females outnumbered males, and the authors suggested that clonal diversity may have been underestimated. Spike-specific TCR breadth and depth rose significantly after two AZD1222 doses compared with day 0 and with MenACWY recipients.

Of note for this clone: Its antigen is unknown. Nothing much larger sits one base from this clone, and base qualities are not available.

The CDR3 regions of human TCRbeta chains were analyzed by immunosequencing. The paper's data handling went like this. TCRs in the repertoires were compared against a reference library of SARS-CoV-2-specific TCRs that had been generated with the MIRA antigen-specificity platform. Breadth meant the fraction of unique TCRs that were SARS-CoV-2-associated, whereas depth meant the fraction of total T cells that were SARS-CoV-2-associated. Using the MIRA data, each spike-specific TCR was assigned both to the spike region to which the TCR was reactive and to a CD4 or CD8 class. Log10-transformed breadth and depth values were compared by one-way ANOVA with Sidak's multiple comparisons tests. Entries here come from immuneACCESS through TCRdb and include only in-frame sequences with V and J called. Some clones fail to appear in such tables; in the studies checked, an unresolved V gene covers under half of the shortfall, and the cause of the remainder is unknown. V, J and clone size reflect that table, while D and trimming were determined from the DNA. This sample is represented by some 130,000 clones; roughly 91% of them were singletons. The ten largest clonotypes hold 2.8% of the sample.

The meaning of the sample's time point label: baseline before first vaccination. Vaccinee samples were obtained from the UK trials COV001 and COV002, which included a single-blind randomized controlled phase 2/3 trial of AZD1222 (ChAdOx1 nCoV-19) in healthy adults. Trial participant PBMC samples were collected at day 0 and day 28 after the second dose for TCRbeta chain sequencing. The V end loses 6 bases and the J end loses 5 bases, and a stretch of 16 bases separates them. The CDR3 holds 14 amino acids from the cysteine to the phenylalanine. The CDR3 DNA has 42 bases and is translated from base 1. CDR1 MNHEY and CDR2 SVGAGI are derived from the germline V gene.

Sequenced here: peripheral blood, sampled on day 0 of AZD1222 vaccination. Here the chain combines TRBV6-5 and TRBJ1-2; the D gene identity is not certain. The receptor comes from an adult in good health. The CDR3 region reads CASRKVGYGYGYTF. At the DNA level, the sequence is TGTGCCAGCAGGAAAGTCGGGTATGGGTATGGCTACACCTTC.